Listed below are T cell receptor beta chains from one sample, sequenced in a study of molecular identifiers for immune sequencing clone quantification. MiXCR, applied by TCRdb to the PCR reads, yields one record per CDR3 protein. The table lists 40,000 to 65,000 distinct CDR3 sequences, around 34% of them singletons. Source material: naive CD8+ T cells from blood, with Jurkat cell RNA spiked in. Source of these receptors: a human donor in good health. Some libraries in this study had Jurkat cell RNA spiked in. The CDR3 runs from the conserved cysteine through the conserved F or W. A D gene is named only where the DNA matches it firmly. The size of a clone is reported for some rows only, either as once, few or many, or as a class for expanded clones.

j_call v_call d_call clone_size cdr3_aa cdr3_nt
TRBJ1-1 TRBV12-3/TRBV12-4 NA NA CASREYTEAFF TGTGCCAGCCGGGAGTACACTGAAGCTTTCTTT
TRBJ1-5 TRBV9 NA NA CVSSVGAGRGQPQHF TGTGTCAGCAGCGTAGGTGCCGGGAGAGGGCAGCCCCAGCATTTT
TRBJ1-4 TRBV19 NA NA CATNQGMIREKLLF TGTGCCACAAACCAGGGGATGATCCGGGAAAAACTGCTTTTT
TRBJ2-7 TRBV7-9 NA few CASSPEIF TGTGCCAGCAGCCCGGAGATTTTC
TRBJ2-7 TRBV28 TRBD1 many CASSLRDRPYEQYF TGTGCCAGCAGTTTGAGGGACAGGCCTTACGAGCAGTACTTC
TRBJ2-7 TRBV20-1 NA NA CSAGSWPGTPSYEQYF TGCAGTGCTGGGTCCTGGCCCGGGACTCCTTCCTACGAGCAGTACTTC
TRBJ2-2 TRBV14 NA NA CASSQDLRDRLAGYTGELFF TGTGCCAGCAGCCAAGATTTAAGGGACAGGCTAGCGGGATACACCGGGGAGCTGTTTTTT
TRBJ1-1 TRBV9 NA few CASSVGGRSRTEAFF TGTGCCAGCAGCGTAGGGGGGAGGTCTCGGACTGAAGCTTTCTTT
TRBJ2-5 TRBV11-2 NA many CASSLQGRKTQYF TGTGCCAGCAGCCTGCAGGGCAGAAAAACCCAGTACTTC
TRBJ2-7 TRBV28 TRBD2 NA CASSLPRAGGPQQYF TGTGCCAGCAGTTTACCGAGGGCGGGAGGGCCCCAGCAGTACTTC
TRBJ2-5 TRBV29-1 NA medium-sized CSVEDHGETQYF TGCAGCGTTGAAGATCATGGAGAGACCCAGTACTTC
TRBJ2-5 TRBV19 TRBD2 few CASSITSGGQETQYF TGTGCCAGTAGTATAACTAGCGGGGGCCAAGAGACCCAGTACTTC
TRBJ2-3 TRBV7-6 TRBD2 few CASSKTSGEGGDTRYF TGTGCCAGCAGCAAGACTAGCGGGGAAGGGGGAGATACGCGGTATTTT
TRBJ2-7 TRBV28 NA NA CASSLLSYGQYF TGTGCCAGCAGTTTGCTATCCTACGGGCAGTACTTC
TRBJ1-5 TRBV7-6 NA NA CASSLGGNDQPQQF TGTGCCAGCAGCTTAGGAGGGAACGATCAGCCCCAGCAATTT
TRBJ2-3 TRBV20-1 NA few CSANGQEGQYF TGCAGTGCTAACGGCCAAGAGGGGCAGTATTTT
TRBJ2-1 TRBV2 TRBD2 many CASRGGSYNEQFF TGTGCCAGCAGGGGAGGGTCCTACAATGAGCAGTTCTTC
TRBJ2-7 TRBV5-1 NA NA CASSLDSGPFSYEQYF TGCGCCAGCAGCTTGGACTCCGGTCCCTTCTCCTACGAGCAGTACTTC
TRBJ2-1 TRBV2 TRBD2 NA CASRGLAEYSYNEQFF TGTGCCAGCAGGGGACTAGCGGAATACTCCTACAATGAGCAGTTCTTC
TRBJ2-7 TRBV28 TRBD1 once CASSLPTSGTGMTWEAYEQYF TGTGCCAGCAGCCTCCCAACGTCCGGGACAGGTATGACCTGGGAGGCCTACGAGCAGTACTTC
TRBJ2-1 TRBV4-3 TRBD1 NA CASSQGPPGQGYNEQFF TGCGCCAGCAGCCAAGGCCCCCCGGGACAGGGCTACAATGAGCAGTTCTTC
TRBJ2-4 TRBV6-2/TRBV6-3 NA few CASREGVKNIQYF TGTGCCAGCAGGGAGGGGGTCAAAAACATTCAGTACTTC
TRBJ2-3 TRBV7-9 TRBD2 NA CASSPPGLAGVRSDTQYF TGTGCCAGCAGCCCCCCGGGACTAGCGGGAGTAAGGTCAGATACGCAGTATTTT